This T cell receptor beta chain originates from a study of blood T cell repertoires in COVID-19. As for the study in general: The study drew acute and convalescent COVID-19 samples from the United States, Italy and Spain.

Authors' methods: Nucleated cell counts were estimated from reference gene primer amplification. Produced via immunoSEQ multiplex PCR; TCRdb's table is partial and in-frame only. V, J and clone size were drawn from that table, and D and trimming were deduced from the DNA. This table holds 88,000 or so clones, over 75% found once. The sample comprised peripheral blood. This TCR was sampled from a man aged 55 to 70 with acute or convalescent COVID-19.

CDR3 in amino acids: CASRPRTGGNTEAFF. CDR3 DNA: TGCGCCAGCAGGCCCCGGACAGGGGGGAACACTGAAGCTTTCTTT. The chain joins TRBV4-1 to TRBJ1-1, with 10 bases that match TRBD1. The CDR3 length is 15 residues. V dropped 6 bases and J dropped 1; count of bases not matched to a gene: 5. Looked up from germline, CDR1 is MGHRA and CDR2 is YSYEKL.